This paragraph covers one T cell receptor beta chain sequence. Only a few counts were recorded for this clonotype. Its antigen is currently not known. Base qualities are not recorded, but no much larger clone differs from it by a single base. The time point label corresponds to: newly diagnosed GD, antithyroid drugs for less than 3 months. For both TCR sequencing and RNA sequencing, RNA was extracted from PBMCs in TRIzol. The diagnosis of Graves' disease followed American Thyroid Association guidelines. Patients were recruited from an endocrinology department in Xi'an, China. Each patient gave about 10 milliliters of peripheral blood, collected in an EDTA anticoagulant tube. PBMCs were isolated by Ficoll Paque Plus density gradient separation without further T cell sorting. An Agilent 2100 Bioanalyzer and agarose gel were used to assess RNA quality, and a NanoDrop 2000 was used to measure RNA concentration.

The library was made by multiplex PCR. Sequenced on an Illumina HiSeq 4000. TCR beta libraries were built with iRepertoire HTBI primers and Arm-PCR amplification of CDR3 regions. PCR products were gel purified before sequencing. The original methods were these. Gene usage analysis of CDR3 amino acid clonotypes used the 50 to 70 TRBV and approximately 13 TRBJ segments found across samples. COPE and FqMerger were used to merge filtered high-quality paired reads into contigs. BLAST was used to align contigs to IMGT TRBV, TRBD and TRBJ reference genes, and CDR3 was defined according to IMGT. Clonotypes above 0.1% frequency were classified as highly expanded clones. Shannon entropy served as the measure of repertoire diversity, while the Gini coefficient captured V-J evenness. Public clonotypes were defined as clonotypes shared by more than one individual. Using fastp trimming at Q25 and MiXCR clonotype assembly, TCRdb reanalyzed the public sequencing data and kept in-frame beta chains. Rows with one shared CDR3 protein collapse into an entry with the most common genes and DNA. The V and J calls come from TCRdb's annotation, not from the publication. This sample holds 350,000 to 400,000 distinct CDR3 sequences; 15% to 20% were observed only once. 20% of the sample rests with the top ten.

The cysteine opens and the phenylalanine closes a CDR3 of 17 amino acids. Only the CDR3 DNA stays, 51 bases, in frame from base 1. Trimming removed 3 bases from V and 3 bases from J, leaving 22 bases between the germline ends. CDR1 and CDR2 were assigned from the germline V gene (reference sequence) as SGHKS and YYEKEE. The sample is drawn from a study of regulatory T cells in long-lasting Graves disease (dated by TCRdb to the early 2020s). Study-level background: Patients with newly diagnosed Graves' disease had been on antithyroid drugs for under 3 months. Peripheral blood TCR sequencing and RNA sequencing compared persistent Graves' disease patients with newly diagnosed Graves' disease patients. The study was conducted in China and was registered as a clinical trial. A total of roughly 35 samples underwent TCR sequencing: about 13 from persistent and about 20 from newly diagnosed Graves' disease patients. Beyond this particular receptor, the publication reports: Lower TCR Shannon entropy and fewer highly expanded clones were observed in persistent Graves' disease patients than in newly diagnosed patients, which suggested clonal expansion. Preferential use of TRBV28, TRBJ1-2 and TRBJ2-5 was observed in persistent disease, whereas TRBV20-1 and TRBJ2-1 were favored in newly diagnosed disease. More public clonotypes were shared among persistent patients (2,741) than among newly diagnosed patients (approximately 930). The small sample size was acknowledged by the authors as a limitation that may reduce accuracy. The study examined only peripheral blood because the primary lesion, thyroid tissue, could not be accessed. Only the TCR beta chain was sequenced and analyzed.

These same records also appear under a second study, on T cells in Graves' hyperthyroidism and ophthalmopathy. The second study also describes: Stable Graves' hyperthyroidism was defined as no progression to ophthalmopathy during 18 months of follow-up. The hyperthyroidism patients were between 18 and 65 years old and newly diagnosed, with a disease duration of less than 2 months. Patients with uncontrolled infections, other autoimmune diseases, pregnancy or lactation were excluded. Diagnoses relied on clinical symptoms, serum thyroxine and TRAb, thyroid ultrasound and orbital computed tomography. A first-round RT-PCR of the TCR CDR3 used the HTBI primer set with the Qiagen OneStep RT-PCR kit. Blood samples also contained most of the expanded thyroid clonotypes (frequency above 0.001), which suggests that blood repertoires may reflect thyroid immune responses. A model built on a 13 V-J signature distinguished ophthalmopathy from stable hyperthyroidism, reaching 85% to 90% sensitivity and about 81% specificity in cross-validation and 80%/75% in testing. During validation, the model predicted progression to ophthalmopathy a median of around 7 months ahead of onset, with just under 71% sensitivity and 72.22% specificity. To identify TCR V-J signatures that set the groups apart, the researchers used a discovery cohort of roughly 100 patients, made up of 40 to 45 with Graves' ophthalmopathy and some 60 with stable Graves' hyperthyroidism. Whether ophthalmopathy could be predicted prospectively was tested in an independent validation cohort made up of under 20 hyperthyroidism patients plus 17 patients who later progressed to ophthalmopathy. The approximately 98 discovery patients were randomly divided into training and test sets at a 7:3 ratio. Thyroid tissue and blood T-cell repertoires from roughly six Graves' hyperthyroidism patients were also compared in the study. After blood sampling, hyperthyroidism patients were treated with methimazole at a starting dose of 30 mg daily, and ophthalmopathy patients were treated with high-dose intravenous methylprednisolone. A second multiplex PCR round built the libraries, followed by size selection and purification. Paired-end sequencing of the libraries was performed with 100 bp reads on an Illumina HiSeq2000. Raw data were processed with SOAPnuke, discarding reads with adapters, uncalled bases, mean Phred below 15, or no exact constant-primer or identifier match. High-quality paired reads were merged using COPE v1.2.5, and each unique nucleotide sequence was defined as a clonotype. Clonotypes were aligned to IMGT TRBV, TRBD and TRBJ reference segments using MiTCR v1.1. The analysis was restricted to V-J combinations with a frequency above 0.0001, which together covered approximately 99% of the repertoires. A TCS score was defined as the ratio between F50 (clonal expansion) and ExV (chaos), using BLOSUM62-based TCRdist between CDR3 peptides within each V-J. Welch's t-statistics and random forest reduced some 510 V-J features to roughly 13, which were used in a naive Bayes classifier (R e1071). Sample size was not statistically predetermined, and investigators were not blinded to group allocation. TCR Vbeta CDR3 sequencing of some 140 peripheral blood samples (under 45 ophthalmopathy, about 74 hyperthyroidism and roughly 17 progressor patients) is reported in the paper.

The rearranged segments are TRBV5-5 and TRBJ2-7; the D gene could be either TRBD1 or TRBD2, each agreeing at 6 bases. The specimen comprised peripheral blood mononuclear cells (PBMCs), sampled at new diagnosis, from a patient treated with antithyroid drugs. This sequence originates from a young woman with Graves disease. Donor details come from another sample of the same person, matched by shared clones. The nucleotides are TGTGCCAGCAGCTACCCAGGAGGGGGACGGGCTCTCTACGAGCAGTACTTC. This translates into CASSYPGGGRALYEQYF.